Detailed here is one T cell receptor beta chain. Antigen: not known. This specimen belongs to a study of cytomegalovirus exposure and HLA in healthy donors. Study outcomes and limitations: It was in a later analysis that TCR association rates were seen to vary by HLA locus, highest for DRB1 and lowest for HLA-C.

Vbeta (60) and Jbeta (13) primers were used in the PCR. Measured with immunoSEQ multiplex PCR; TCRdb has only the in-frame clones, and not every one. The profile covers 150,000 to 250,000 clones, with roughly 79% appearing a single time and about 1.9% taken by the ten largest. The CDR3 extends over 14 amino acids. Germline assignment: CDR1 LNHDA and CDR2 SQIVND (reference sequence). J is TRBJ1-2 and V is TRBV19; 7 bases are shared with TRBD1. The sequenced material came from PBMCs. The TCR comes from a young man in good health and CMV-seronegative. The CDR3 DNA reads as TGTGCGACGACAGGGCTGAGTGCTTTCTATGGCTACACCTTC. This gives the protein CATTGLSAFYGYTF.